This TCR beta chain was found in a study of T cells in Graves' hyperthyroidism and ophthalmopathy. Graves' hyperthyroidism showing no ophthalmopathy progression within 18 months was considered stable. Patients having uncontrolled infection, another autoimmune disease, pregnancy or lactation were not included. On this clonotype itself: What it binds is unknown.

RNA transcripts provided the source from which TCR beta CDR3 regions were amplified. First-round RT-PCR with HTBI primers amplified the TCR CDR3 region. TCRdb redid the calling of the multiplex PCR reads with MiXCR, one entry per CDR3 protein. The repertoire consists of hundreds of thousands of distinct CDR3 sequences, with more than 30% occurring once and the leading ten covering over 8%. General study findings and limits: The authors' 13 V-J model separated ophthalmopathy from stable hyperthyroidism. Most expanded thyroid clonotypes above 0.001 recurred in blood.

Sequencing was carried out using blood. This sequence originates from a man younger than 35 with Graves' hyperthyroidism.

CDR3 coding DNA: TGTGCCAGCAGTGAAAGGGGGGTGAACACTGAAGCTTTCTTT. It translates to CASSERGVNTEAFF. V is TRBV2 and J is TRBJ1-1, with D tentatively TRBD1 (6 bases). This CDR3 comprises 14 residues. Per germline, CDR1 SNHLY and CDR2 FYNNEI. Trimming pared 2 bases from V and 0 bases from J, leaving 7 bases between.